This T cell receptor (beta chain) was profiled in a study of T cells in Graves' hyperthyroidism and ophthalmopathy. Study outcomes and limitations: Most clonotypes that expanded in the thyroid above 0.001 also showed up in blood.

V was trimmed by 7 bases and J by 8 bases, leaving 19 bases between them. The CDR3 runs to 14 residues. In germline, CDR1 is SNHLY, CDR2 FYNNEI. Patients aged 18 to 65 had newly diagnosed hyperthyroidism of under 2 months' duration. It was uncontrolled infection, other autoimmune disease, pregnancy or lactation that excluded patients. PBMCs were derived from 7.5 to 10 ml fresh peripheral blood. This clonotype was seen repeatedly, ten times or more. What it binds is unknown. Researchers took RNA transcripts and amplified the TCR beta CDR3 regions from them. The HTBI primer set served for first-round RT-PCR of the TCR CDR3. Each CDR3 protein gets one entry after TCRdb re-called the multiplex PCR reads with MiXCR. Altogether more than 300,000 distinct CDR3 sequences are present, about 13% being singletons, with the ten largest covering about 9.1%.

The sample was blood. The sequence was obtained from a woman aged 18-35 years with Graves' hyperthyroidism. The chain combines TRBV2 with TRBJ2-3, with D possibly matching TRBD2 (5 bases). The CDR3 nucleotides read TGTGCCAGCAACTTGGACTTACAAGGTCGTACGCAGTATTTT. It specifies CASNLDLQGRTQYF.